This TCR beta chain was retrieved from a study of blood T cells in healthy people across ages. It was with a sample-barcoded 5' primer and a J-beta primer mix that a second PCR of roughly 7 to 12 cycles was run. TCRdb re-called the 5' RACE reads through MiXCR, storing one row per CDR3 protein. The data contain about 1.4 million distinct CDR3 sequences, approximately 59% of them singletons. CDR1 is MGHRA and CDR2 is YSYEKL in the germline V gene. J was trimmed by 3 bases and V by 2 bases; bases with no gene match: 6. The CDR3 has 15 amino acids. Material: blood. The chain uses TRBV4-1 and TRBJ2-7; 8 bases align to TRBD2. This clonotype originated in a man aged 18-30 years in good health. The CDR3 DNA reads as TGCGCCAGCAGCCAAAATGTCGGGACTAGCTACGAGCAGTACTTC. This encodes CASSQNVGTSYEQYF.